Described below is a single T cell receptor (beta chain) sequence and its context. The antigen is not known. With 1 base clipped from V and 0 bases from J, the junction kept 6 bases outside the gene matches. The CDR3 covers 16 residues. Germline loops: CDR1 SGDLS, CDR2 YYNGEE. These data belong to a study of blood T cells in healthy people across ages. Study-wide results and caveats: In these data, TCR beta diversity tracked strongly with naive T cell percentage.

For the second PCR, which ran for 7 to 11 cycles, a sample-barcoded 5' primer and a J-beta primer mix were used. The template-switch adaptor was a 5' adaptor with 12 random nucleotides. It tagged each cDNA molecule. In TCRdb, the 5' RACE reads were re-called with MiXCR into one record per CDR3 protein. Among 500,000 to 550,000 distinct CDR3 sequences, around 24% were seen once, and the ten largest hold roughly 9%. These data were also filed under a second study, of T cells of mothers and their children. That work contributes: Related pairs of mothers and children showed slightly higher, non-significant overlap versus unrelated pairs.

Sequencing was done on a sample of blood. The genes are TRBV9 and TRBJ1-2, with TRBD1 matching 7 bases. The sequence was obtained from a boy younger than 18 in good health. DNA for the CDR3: TGTGCCAGCAGCGTACTTGGGGGACAGACTAACTATGGCTACACCTTC. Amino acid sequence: CASSVLGGQTNYGYTF.